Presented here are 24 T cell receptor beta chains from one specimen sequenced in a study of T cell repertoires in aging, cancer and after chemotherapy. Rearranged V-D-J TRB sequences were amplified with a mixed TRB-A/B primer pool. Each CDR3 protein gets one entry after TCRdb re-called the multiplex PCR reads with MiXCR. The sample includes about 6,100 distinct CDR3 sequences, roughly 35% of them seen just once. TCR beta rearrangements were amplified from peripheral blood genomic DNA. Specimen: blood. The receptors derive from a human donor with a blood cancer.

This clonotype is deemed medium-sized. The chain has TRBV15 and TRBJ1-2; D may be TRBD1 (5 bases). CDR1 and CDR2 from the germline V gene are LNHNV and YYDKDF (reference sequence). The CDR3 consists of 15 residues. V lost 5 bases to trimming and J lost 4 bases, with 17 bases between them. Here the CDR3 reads CATSPELGTRYGYTF. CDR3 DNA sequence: TGTGCCACCAGCCCGGAACTGGGGACCCGCTATGGCTACACCTTC. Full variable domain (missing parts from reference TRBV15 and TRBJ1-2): DAMVIQNPRYQVTQFGKPVTLSCSQTLNHNVMYWYQQKSSQAPKLLFHYYDKDFNNEADTPDNFQSRRPNTSFCFLDIRSPGLGDTAMYLCATSPELGTRYGYTFGSGTRLTVV.

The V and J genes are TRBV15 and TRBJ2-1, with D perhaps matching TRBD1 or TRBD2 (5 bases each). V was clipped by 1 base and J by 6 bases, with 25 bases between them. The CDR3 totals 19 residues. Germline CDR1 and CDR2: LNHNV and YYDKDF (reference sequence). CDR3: CATSRGLSSHGTSSNEQFF. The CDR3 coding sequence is TGTGCCACCAGCAGAGGCCTCTCTTCCCATGGGACCTCGAGCAATGAGCAGTTCTTC.

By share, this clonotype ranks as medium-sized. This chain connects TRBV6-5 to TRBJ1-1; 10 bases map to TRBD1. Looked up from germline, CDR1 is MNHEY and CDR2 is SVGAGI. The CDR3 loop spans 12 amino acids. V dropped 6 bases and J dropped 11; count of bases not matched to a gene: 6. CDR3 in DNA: TGTGCCAGCAGAACGACAGGGGGCGAGGCTTTCTTT. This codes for CASRTTGGEAFF.

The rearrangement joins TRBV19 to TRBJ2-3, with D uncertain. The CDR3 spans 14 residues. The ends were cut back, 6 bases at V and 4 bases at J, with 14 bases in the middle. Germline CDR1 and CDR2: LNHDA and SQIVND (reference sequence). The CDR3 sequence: CASSPSDGPDTQYF. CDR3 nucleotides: TGTGCCAGTAGCCCCAGCGACGGACCAGATACGCAGTATTTT.

CDR3 protein: CASSLTLVRNSNYGYTF. The CDR3 DNA reads as TGTGCCAGCAGCTTAACCCTAGTAAGAAACTCAAACTATGGCTACACCTTC. This chain links TRBV7-2 with TRBJ1-2; no definite D call. Trimming stripped 2 bases from V and 2 bases from J, with 18 bases between. The germline CDR1 and CDR2 sequences are SGHTA and FQGNSA. The CDR3 extends over 17 amino acids.

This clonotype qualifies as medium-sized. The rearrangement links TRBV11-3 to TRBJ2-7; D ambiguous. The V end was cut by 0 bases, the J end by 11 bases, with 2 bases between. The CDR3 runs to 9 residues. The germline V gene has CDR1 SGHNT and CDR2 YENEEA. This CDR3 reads CASSLDEYF. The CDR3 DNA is TGTGCCAGCAGCTTAGACGAGTACTTC.

The CDR3 sequence is CSARDAAGVGDTQYF. CDR3 in DNA: TGCAGTGCTAGAGATGCGGCCGGGGTTGGCGATACGCAGTATTTT. The V call is TRBV20-1, the J call TRBJ2-3, with D maybe TRBD2 (5 bases). Between the trimmed V and J ends, which lost 0 bases and 6 bases, there was a span of 16 bases. The V gene's germline CDR1 is DFQATT and CDR2 SNEGSKA (reference sequence). The CDR3 length is 15 residues.

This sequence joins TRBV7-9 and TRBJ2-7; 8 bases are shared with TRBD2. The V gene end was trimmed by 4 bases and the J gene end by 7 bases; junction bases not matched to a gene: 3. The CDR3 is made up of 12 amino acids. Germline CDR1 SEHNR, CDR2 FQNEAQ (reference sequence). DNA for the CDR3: TGTGCCAGCAGCTCCTTAGCGGGGGAGCAGTACTTC. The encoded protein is CASSSLAGEQYF.

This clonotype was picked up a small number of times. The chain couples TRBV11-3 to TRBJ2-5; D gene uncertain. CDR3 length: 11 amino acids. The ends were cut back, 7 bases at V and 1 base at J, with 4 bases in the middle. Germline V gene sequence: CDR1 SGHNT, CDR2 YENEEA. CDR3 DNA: TGTGCCAGCACCCCCCAAGAGACCCAGTACTTC. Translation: CASTPQETQYF.

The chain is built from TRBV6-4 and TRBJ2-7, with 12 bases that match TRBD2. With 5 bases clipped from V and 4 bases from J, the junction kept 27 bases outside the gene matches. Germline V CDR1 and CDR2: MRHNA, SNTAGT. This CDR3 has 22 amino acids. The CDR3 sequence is CASSSAPHPTSGRLGVRYEQYF. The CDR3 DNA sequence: TGTGCCAGCAGTTCTGCTCCCCACCCGACTAGCGGGAGATTGGGCGTCAGGTACGAGCAGTACTTC.

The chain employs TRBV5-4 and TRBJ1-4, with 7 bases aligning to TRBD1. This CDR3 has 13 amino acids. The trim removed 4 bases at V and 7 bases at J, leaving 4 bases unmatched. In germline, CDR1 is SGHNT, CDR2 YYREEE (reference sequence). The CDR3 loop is CASSMAGGEKLFF. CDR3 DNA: TGTGCCAGCAGCATGGCAGGGGGTGAAAAACTGTTTTTT.

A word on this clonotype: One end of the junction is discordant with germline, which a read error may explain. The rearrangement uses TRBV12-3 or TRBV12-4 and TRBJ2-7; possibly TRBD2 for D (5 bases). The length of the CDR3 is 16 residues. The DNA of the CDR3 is TGTGCCAGCAGTCTCACCCAAGGGAGTTTCGCCTACGAGAAGTACTTC. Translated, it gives CASSLTQGSFAYEKYF.

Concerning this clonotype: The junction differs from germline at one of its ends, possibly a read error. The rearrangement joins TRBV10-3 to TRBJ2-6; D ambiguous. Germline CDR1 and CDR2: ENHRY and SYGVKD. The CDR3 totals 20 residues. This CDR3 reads CAIREFPRVEYISGANVLTF. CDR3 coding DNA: TGTGCCATCAGAGAGTTCCCTCGCGTCGAGTACATCTCTGGGGCCAACGTCCTGACTTTC.

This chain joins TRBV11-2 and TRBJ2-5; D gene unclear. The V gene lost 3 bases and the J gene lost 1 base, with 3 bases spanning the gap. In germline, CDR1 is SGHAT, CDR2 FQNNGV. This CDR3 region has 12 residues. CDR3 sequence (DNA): TGTGCCAGCAGCTTTCGCCAAGAGACCCAGTACTTC. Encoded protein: CASSFRQETQYF.

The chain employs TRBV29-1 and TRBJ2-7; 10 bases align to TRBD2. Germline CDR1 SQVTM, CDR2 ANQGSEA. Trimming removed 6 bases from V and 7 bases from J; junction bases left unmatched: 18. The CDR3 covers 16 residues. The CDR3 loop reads CSVPSGRESTGTEQYF. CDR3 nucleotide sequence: TGCAGCGTCCCAAGCGGGAGGGAGAGCACAGGGACAGAGCAGTACTTC.

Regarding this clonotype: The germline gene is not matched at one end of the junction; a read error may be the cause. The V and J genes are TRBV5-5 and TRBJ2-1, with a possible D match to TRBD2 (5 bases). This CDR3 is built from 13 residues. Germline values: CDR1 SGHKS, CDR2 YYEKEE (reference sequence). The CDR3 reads CASTGKRTSFFQF. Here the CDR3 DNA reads TGTGCCAGCACCGGAAAGCGAACTAGTTTCTTTCAATTC.

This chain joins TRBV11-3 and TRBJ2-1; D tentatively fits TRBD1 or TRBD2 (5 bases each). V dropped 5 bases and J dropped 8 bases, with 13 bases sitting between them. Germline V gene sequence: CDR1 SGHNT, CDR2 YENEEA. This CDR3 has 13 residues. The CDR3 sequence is CASSRDQPDEQFF. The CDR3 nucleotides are TGTGCCAGCAGCAGGGACCAGCCGGATGAGCAGTTCTTC. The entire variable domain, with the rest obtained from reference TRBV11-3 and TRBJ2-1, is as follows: EAGVVQSPRYKIIEKKQPVAFWCNPISGHNTLYWYLQNLGQGPELLIRYENEEAVDDSQLPKDRFSAERLKGVDSTLKIQPAELGDSAVYLCASSRDQPDEQFFGPGTRLTVL.

The CDR3, as DNA: TGTGCCAGCAGTTTAACCCAGGGAAGACTTGGAGGCTACACCTTC. This gives the protein CASSLTQGRLGGYTF. This chain links TRBV27 with TRBJ1-2; D is possibly TRBD1 (5 bases). Trimming took 2 bases from V and 8 from J, leaving 18 bases between them. There are 15 residues in the CDR3. Per the germline V gene, CDR1 is MNHEY and CDR2 is SMNVEV (reference sequence).

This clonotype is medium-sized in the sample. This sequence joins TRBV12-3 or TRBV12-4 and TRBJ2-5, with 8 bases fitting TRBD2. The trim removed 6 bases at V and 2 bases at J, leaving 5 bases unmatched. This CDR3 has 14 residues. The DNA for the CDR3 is TGTGCCAGCAGGAGCGGGAGCCGTCAAGAGACCCAGTACTTC. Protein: CASRSGSRQETQYF.

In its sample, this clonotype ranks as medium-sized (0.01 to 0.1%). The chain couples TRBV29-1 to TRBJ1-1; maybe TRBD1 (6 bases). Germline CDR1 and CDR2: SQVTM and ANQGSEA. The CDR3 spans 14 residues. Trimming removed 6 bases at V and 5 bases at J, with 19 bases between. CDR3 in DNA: TGCAGCGTAGTACCACAGGGAGCGGGGACTGAAGCTTTCTTT. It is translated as CSVVPQGAGTEAFF.

The CDR3 DNA reads TGCAGTGCTCCAACCCCGGGGTTCCGGGAGCAGTACTTC. Encoded protein: CSAPTPGFREQYF. V is TRBV29-1 and J is TRBJ2-7; tentative D call: TRBD2 (5 bases). The germline CDR1 and CDR2 sequences are SQVTM and ANQGSEA. CDR3 length: 13 amino acids.

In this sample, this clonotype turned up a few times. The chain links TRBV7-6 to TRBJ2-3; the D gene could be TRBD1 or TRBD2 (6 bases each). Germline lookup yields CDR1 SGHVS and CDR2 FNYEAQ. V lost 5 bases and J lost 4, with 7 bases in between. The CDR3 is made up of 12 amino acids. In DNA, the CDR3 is TGTGCCAGCAGCAGGGGGGCAGATACGCAGTATTTT. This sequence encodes CASSRGADTQYF. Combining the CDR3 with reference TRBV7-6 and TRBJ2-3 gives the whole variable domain GAGVSQSPRYKVTKRGQDVALRCDPISGHVSLYWYRQALGQGPEFLTYFNYEAQQDKSGLPNDRFSAERPEGSISTLTIQRTEQRDSAMYRCASSRGADTQYFGPGTRLTVL.

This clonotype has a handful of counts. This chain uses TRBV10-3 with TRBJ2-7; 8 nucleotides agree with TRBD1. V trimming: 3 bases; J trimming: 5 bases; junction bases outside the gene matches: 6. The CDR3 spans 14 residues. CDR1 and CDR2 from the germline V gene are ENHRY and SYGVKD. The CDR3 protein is CAISEGPGGHEQYF. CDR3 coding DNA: TGTGCCATCAGTGAAGGGCCAGGGGGCCACGAGCAGTACTTC.

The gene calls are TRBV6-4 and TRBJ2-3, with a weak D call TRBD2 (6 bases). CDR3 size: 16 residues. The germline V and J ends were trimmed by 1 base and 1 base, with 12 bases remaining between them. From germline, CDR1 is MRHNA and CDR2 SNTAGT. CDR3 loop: CASSDFSGGGTDTQYF. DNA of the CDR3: TGTGCCAGCAGTGACTTTAGCGGTGGGGGCACAGATACGCAGTATTTT.